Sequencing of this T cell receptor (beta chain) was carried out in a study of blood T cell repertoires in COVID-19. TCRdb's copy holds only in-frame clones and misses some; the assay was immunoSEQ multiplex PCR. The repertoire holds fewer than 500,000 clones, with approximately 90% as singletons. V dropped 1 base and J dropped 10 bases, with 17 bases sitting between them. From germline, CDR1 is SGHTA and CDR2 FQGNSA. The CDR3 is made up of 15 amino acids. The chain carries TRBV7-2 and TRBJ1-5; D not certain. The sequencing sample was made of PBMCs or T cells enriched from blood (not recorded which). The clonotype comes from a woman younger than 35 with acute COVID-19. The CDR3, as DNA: TGTGCCAGCAGCTTAGTTCGACATCGCCTAAGCCCCCAGCATTTT. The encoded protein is CASSLVRHRLSPQHF.